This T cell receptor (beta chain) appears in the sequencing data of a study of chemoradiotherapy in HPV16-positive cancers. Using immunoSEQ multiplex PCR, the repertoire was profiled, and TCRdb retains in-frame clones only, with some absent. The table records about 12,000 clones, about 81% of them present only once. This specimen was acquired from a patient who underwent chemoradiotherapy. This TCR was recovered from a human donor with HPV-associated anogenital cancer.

The DNA for the CDR3 is TGTGCCAGCAGTTTGGACACCCCCTTGGTATACACTGAAGCTTTCTTT. Its protein is CASSLDTPLVYTEAFF. This chain links TRBV28 with TRBJ1-1; D is perhaps TRBD1 (5 bases). Trimming removed 3 bases from V and 3 bases from J, with 17 bases in between. The germline V gene encodes CDR1 MDHEN and CDR2 SYDVKM. There are 16 residues in the CDR3.